This T cell receptor (beta chain) appears in the sequencing data of a study of blood T cell repertoires in COVID-19. Method: immunoSEQ multiplex PCR; TCRdb's copy keeps in-frame clones and lacks some. The sample shows some 250,000 clones, around 86% of them seen only once. The sequenced sample was peripheral blood. This sequence originates from a woman in her thirties who had recovered from COVID-19.

The CDR3 protein is CSVVLGLGTTDTQYF. CDR3 nucleotide sequence: TGCAGCGTTGTACTAGGACTAGGGACCACAGATACGCAGTATTTT. The chain combines TRBV29-1 with TRBJ2-3; 7 nucleotides align to TRBD2. Germline V lookup: CDR1 SQVTM, CDR2 ANQGSEA. The CDR3 runs 15 residues. After removal of 4 bases from V and 2 bases from J, the junction contained 9 bases not matched to a gene.